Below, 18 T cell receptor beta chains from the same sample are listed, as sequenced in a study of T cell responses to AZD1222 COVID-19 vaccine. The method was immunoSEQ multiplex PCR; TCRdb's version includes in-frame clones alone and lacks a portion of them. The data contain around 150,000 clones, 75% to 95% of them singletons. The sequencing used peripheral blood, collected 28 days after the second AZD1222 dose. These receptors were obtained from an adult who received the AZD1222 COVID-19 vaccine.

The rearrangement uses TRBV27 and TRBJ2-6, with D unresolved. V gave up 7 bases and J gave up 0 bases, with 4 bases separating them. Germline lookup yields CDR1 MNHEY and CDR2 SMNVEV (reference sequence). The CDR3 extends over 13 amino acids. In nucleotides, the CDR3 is TGTGCCAGCACCAACTCTGGGGCCAACGTCCTGACTTTC. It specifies CASTNSGANVLTF.

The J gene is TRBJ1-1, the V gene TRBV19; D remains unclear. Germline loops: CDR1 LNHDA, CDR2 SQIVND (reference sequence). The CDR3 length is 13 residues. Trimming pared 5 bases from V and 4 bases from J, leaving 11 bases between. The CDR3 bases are TGTGCCAGTAGTCCTACGGGTGTCACTGAAGCTTTCTTT. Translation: CASSPTGVTEAFF.

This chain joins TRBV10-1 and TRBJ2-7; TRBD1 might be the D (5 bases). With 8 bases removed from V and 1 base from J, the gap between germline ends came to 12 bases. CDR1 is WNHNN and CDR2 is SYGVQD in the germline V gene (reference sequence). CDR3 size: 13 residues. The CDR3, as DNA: TGCGCCAGCCAACCGGACACATCCTACGAGCAGTACTTC. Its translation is CASQPDTSYEQYF.

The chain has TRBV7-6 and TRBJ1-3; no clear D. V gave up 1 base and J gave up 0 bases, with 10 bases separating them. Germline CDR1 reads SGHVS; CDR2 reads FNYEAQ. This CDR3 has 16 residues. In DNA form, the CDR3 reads TGTGCCAGCAGCTTAGGAACGGCAAACTCTGGAAACACCATATATTTT. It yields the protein CASSLGTANSGNTIYF.

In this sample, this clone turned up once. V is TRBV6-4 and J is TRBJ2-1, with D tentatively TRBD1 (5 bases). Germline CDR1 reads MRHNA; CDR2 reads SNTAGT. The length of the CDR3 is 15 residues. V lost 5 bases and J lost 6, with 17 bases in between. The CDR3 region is CASSLRGGPGNEQFF. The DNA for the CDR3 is TGTGCCAGCAGTCTAAGGGGCGGCCCCGGCAATGAGCAGTTCTTC.

CDR3 sequence (DNA): TGTGCCAGCAGTTACGGGGGACTAGTTCCCTACAATGAGCAGTTCTTC. It is translated as CASSYGGLVPYNEQFF. The V gene is TRBV6-2 or TRBV6-3, the J gene TRBJ2-1; 8 bases match TRBD2. The V gene end was trimmed by 2 bases and the J gene end by 2 bases; junction bases not matched to a gene: 5. This CDR3 is 16 amino acids long. Germline V gene lookup returns CDR1 MNHEY and CDR2 SVGEGT.

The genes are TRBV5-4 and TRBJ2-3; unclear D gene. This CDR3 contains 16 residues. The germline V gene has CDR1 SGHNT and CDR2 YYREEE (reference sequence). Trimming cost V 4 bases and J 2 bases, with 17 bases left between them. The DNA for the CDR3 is TGTGCCAGCAGCGCCACCCCGAGGCGATCCACAGATACGCAGTATTTT. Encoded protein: CASSATPRRSTDTQYF.

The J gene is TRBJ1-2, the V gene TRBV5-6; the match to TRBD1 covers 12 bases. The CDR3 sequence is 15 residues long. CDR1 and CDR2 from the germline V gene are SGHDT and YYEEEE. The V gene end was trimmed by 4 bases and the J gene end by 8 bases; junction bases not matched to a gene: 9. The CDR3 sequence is CASSLPGQGAGGYTF. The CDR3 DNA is TGTGCCAGCAGCCTGCCGGGACAGGGGGCCGGGGGCTACACCTTC.

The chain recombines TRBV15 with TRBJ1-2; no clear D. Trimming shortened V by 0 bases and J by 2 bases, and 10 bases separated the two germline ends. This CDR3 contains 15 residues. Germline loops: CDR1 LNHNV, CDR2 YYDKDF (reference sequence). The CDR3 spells CATSRDSHTNYGYTF. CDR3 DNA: TGTGCCACCAGCAGAGATTCCCACACCAACTATGGCTACACCTTC.

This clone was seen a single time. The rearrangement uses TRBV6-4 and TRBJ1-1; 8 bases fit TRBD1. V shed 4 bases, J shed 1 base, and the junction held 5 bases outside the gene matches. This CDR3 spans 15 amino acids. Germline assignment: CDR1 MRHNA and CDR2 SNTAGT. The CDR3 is CASSVGTGGNTEAFF. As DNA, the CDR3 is TGTGCCAGCAGTGTCGGCACAGGGGGGAACACTGAAGCTTTCTTT.

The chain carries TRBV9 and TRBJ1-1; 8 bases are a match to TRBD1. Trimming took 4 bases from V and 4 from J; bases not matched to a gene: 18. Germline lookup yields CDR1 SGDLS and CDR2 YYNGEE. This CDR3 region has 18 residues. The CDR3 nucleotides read TGTGCCAGCAGCTCACACTCCGGGACAGGCATTGGGGGCACTGAAGCTTTCTTT. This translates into CASSSHSGTGIGGTEAFF.

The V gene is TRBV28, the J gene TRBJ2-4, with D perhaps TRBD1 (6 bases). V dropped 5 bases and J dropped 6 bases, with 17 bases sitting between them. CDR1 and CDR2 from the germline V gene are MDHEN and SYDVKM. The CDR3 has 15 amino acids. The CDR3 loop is CASSPGTTYGNIQYF. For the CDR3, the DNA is TGTGCCAGCAGTCCCGGGACAACTTACGGAAACATTCAGTACTTC.

CDR3 loop: CASSFGLAGVAEQYF. Written as DNA, the CDR3 is TGTGCCAGCAGCTTTGGGCTAGCGGGAGTAGCTGAGCAGTACTTC. V is TRBV5-4 and J is TRBJ2-7; 10 bases are shared with TRBD2. V lost 2 bases and J lost 7; bases outside the gene matches: 9. CDR3 length: 15 amino acids. Germline V gives CDR1 SGHNT, CDR2 YYREEE (reference sequence).

CDR3 protein: CASSQEGSNQPQHF. CDR3 DNA sequence: TGTGCCAGCAGCCAAGAGGGGAGCAATCAGCCCCAGCATTTT. The genes are TRBV4-2 and TRBJ1-5, with D uncertain. The germline V gene has CDR1 LGHNA and CDR2 YNFKEQ. The CDR3 has 14 residues. The V gene lost 0 bases and the J gene lost 1 base, with 4 bases spanning the gap.

CDR3 amino acids: CASSLVPSGSETQYF. DNA of the CDR3: TGCGCCAGCAGCTTGGTTCCTAGCGGGAGCGAGACCCAGTACTTC. The gene calls are TRBV5-1 and TRBJ2-5; 10 nucleotides line up with TRBD2. The germline gives CDR1 SGHRS, CDR2 YFSETQ. The length of the CDR3 is 15 residues. The V gene end was trimmed by 0 bases and the J gene end by 5 bases; junction bases not matched to a gene: 4.

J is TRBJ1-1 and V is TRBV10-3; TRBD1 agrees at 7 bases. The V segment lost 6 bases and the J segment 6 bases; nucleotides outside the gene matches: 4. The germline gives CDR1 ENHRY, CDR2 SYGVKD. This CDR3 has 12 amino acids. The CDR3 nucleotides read TGTGCCATCAGCTCAGGACAGGCTGAAGCTTTCTTT. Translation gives CAISSGQAEAFF.

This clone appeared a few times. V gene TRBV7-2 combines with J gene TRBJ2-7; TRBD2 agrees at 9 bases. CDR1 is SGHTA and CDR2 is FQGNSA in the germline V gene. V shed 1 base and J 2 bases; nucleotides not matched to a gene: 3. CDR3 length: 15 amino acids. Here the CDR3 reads CASSLEASGTYEQYF. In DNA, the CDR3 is TGTGCCAGCAGCTTAGAGGCTAGCGGGACCTACGAGCAGTACTTC. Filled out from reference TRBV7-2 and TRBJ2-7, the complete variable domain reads GAGVSQSPSNKVTEKGKDVELRCDPISGHTALYWYRQSLGQGLEFLIYFQGNSAPDKSGLPSDRFSAERTGGSVSTLTIQRTQQEDSAVYLCASSLEASGTYEQYFGPGTRLTVT.

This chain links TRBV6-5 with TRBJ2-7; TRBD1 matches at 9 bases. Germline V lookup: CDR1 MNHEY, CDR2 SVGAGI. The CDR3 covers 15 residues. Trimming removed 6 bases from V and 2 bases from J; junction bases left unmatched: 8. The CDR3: CASRDPGQGAYEQYF. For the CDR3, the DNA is TGTGCCAGCAGAGACCCGGGACAGGGCGCCTACGAGCAGTACTTC.